This TCR beta chain was recovered during a study of identical twins. Whole-study findings and limits: Shared out-of-frame alpha sequences (those common to twins) showed excess low generation probability. Weaker excess twin sharing was observed in beta out-of-frame sequences.

MiXCR was run by TCRdb on the 5' RACE reads, yielding one entry per CDR3 protein. Counted here are hundreds of thousands of distinct CDR3 sequences, under 9% occurring once; the ten biggest clones make up roughly 2%. Healthy Caucasians, and only they, were the donors. The CDR3 covers 13 residues. Germline V lookup: CDR1 MGHRA, CDR2 YSYEKL. V was shortened by 2 bases and J by 12 bases, with 16 bases between the two germline ends. This clonotype was picked up many times. No antigen is known for it. These same data were also listed under a study on yellow fever vaccine responses in identical twins.

The chain recombines TRBV4-1 with TRBJ1-1; D gene unclear. The TCR sequence derives from a woman under 30 in good health. The sample comprised memory (CD45RO+) T cells sorted from blood. CDR3 sequence reads: CASSQRTTDGTFF. Written as DNA, the CDR3 is TGCGCCAGCAGCCAACGTACCACCGATGGTACTTTCTTT.